The present TCR beta chain was sequenced within a study of cytomegalovirus exposure and HLA in healthy donors. Primers: 60 Vbeta forward and 13 Jbeta reverse. This table comes from immunoSEQ multiplex PCR, and its TCRdb copy is limited to in-frame clones, with some not included. The sample includes 150,000 to 200,000 clones, around four fifths of them seen just once. V was cut by 6 bases and J by 14 bases, with 13 bases left in between. This CDR3 has 11 amino acids. CDR1 is MGHDK, CDR2 SYGVNS, per germline. The sample was PBMCs. The chain employs TRBV25-1 and TRBJ1-4, with D maybe TRBD1 (6 bases). The clonotype was recovered from a man younger than 35 in good health and CMV-seropositive. As DNA, the CDR3 is TGTGCCAGCAGCGTACAGGGTAGTCTGTTTTTT. It encodes CASSVQGSLFF.